The 21 T cell receptor beta chains below all came from one sample that was sequenced in a study of cytomegalovirus exposure and HLA in healthy donors. Vbeta (60) and Jbeta (13) primers were used in the PCR. Method: immunoSEQ multiplex PCR; TCRdb's copy keeps in-frame clones and lacks some. In the table there are almost 85,000 clones, roughly 78% of which are singletons. The sequenced sample consisted of PBMCs. These receptors originate from a male donor in good health and CMV-seropositive.

V gene TRBV9 combines with J gene TRBJ2-3; TRBD2 matches 11 bases. Germline-derived CDR1 and CDR2 are SGDLS and YYNGEE. The V and J ends lost 0 bases and 6 bases, in that order; junction bases with no gene match: 6. This CDR3 is 16 amino acids long. CDR3 protein: CASSVEVAGGWDTQYF. For the CDR3, the DNA is TGTGCCAGCAGCGTAGAGGTAGCGGGAGGGTGGGATACGCAGTATTTT.

The chain employs TRBV11-3 and TRBJ2-7; the D is unclear. Germline V gene data show CDR1 as SGHNT and CDR2 as YENEEA. This CDR3 is built from 13 residues. Trimming took off 5 bases at V and 5 bases at J, with 13 bases between the two ends. As DNA, the CDR3 is TGTGCCAGCAGCCCCCGGTTGTTTGACGAGCAGTACTTC. Protein: CASSPRLFDEQYF.

The V gene is TRBV2, the J gene TRBJ1-1; TRBD1 agrees at 8 bases. There are 15 residues in the CDR3. The V gene end was trimmed by 6 bases and the J gene end by 1 base; junction bases not matched to a gene: 7. Per germline, CDR1 SNHLY and CDR2 FYNNEI. CDR3 residues: CASSPQGTGNTEAFF. CDR3 DNA sequence: TGTGCCAGCAGCCCCCAAGGGACAGGGAACACTGAAGCTTTCTTT.

The chain links TRBV18 to TRBJ1-2, with a tentative D call TRBD1 (5 bases). V was shortened by 1 base and J by 6 bases, with 9 bases between the two germline ends. CDR1 and CDR2 from the germline V gene are KGHSH and LQKENI. The CDR3 consists of 13 residues. CDR3 in amino acids: CASSPRPGDGYTF. The CDR3 DNA reads as TGTGCCAGCTCACCACGCCCGGGGGATGGCTACACCTTC.

The genes are TRBV9 and TRBJ1-2; D ambiguous. There are 13 residues in the CDR3. The germline V gene has CDR1 SGDLS and CDR2 YYNGEE. V lost 5 bases and J 4 bases, leaving 12 bases between the germline ends. The CDR3 reads CASRPTDSYGYTF. CDR3 nucleotide sequence: TGTGCCAGCAGACCGACGGACTCCTATGGCTACACCTTC. The full variable domain, in which reference TRBV9 and TRBJ1-2 provide the parts outside the CDR3, is DSGVTQTPKHLITATGQRVTLRCSPRSGDLSVYWYQQSLDQGLQFLIQYYNGEERAKGNILERFSAQQFPDLHSELNLSSLELGDSALYFCASRPTDSYGYTFGSGTRLTVV.

V is TRBV5-1 and J is TRBJ1-4, with 7 bases identical to TRBD1. Looked up from germline, CDR1 is SGHRS and CDR2 is YFSETQ. Trimming at V came to 0 bases and at J to 8 bases, leaving 7 bases not matched to a gene. This CDR3 spans 15 amino acids. CDR3 amino acids: CASSLVGGGTEKLFF. DNA for the CDR3: TGCGCCAGCAGCTTGGTCGGAGGGGGCACGGAAAAACTGTTTTTT.

The gene calls are TRBV6-5 and TRBJ1-3; tentatively, D is TRBD1 (5 bases). Germline values: CDR1 MNHEY, CDR2 SVGAGI. The CDR3 is 13 residues long. Trimming left V 5 bases short and J 3 bases short, with 8 bases between. The CDR3 loop reads CASSRDSGNTIYF. The CDR3, as DNA: TGTGCCAGCAGTCGAGACAGTGGAAACACCATATATTTT.

The chain joins TRBV20-1 to TRBJ1-1; D call uncertain. Germline CDR1 and CDR2: DFQATT and SNEGSKA (reference sequence). Trimming stripped 7 bases from V and 10 bases from J, with 10 bases between. This CDR3 region has 9 residues. Here the CDR3 DNA reads TGCAGTGGGAGACTAGGAGCTTTCTTT. Translated: CSGRLGAFF.

The chain uses TRBV15 and TRBJ2-2; 8 bases are a match to TRBD1. Germline assignment: CDR1 LNHNV and CDR2 YYDKDF (reference sequence). There are 15 residues in the CDR3. V shed 8 bases and J 4 bases; nucleotides not matched to a gene: 9. The CDR3 loop reads CATGTSTGVTGELFF. The CDR3 nucleotides read TGTGCCACCGGAACCTCGACAGGGGTCACCGGGGAGCTGTTTTTT. Based on the CDR3 plus reference TRBV15 and TRBJ2-2, the full variable domain is DAMVIQNPRYQVTQFGKPVTLSCSQTLNHNVMYWYQQKSSQAPKLLFHYYDKDFNNEADTPDNFQSRRPNTSFCFLDIRSPGLGDTAMYLCATGTSTGVTGELFFGEGSRLTVL.

This clone has only a few counts. V and J are TRBV7-2 and TRBJ2-7; D is uncertain. The V gene lost 5 bases and the J gene lost 1 base, with 3 bases spanning the gap. CDR1 is SGHTA and CDR2 is FQGNSA in the germline V gene. The CDR3 runs 11 residues. The CDR3 reads CASSPSYEQYF. CDR3 bases: TGTGCCAGCAGCCCATCCTACGAGCAGTACTTC.

V and J are TRBV4-2 and TRBJ1-4; TRBD1 aligns across 12 bases. J was trimmed by 6 bases and V by 5 bases; bases with no gene match: 7. The CDR3 has 16 amino acids. Germline loops: CDR1 LGHNA, CDR2 YNFKEQ. The CDR3 loop reads CASSNRDRGLHEKLFF. The DNA for the CDR3 is TGTGCCAGCAGCAACCGGGACAGGGGGCTGCATGAAAAACTGTTTTTT.

The rearrangement uses TRBV7-9 and TRBJ1-4, with TRBD1 as a possible D gene (5 bases). V lost 5 bases and J lost 7, with 17 bases in between. CDR1 and CDR2 (germline): SEHNR, FQNEAQ (reference sequence). The CDR3 spans 15 residues. Here the CDR3 reads CASSPGPWGGEKLFF. CDR3 sequence (DNA): TGTGCCAGCAGCCCTGGGCCCTGGGGCGGTGAAAAACTGTTTTTT.

The rearrangement links TRBV2 to TRBJ2-7; 11 bases are shared with TRBD2. V was pared by 7 bases and J by 3 bases, with 8 bases of the junction left unmatched. The germline V gene encodes CDR1 SNHLY and CDR2 FYNNEI. The CDR3 length is 15 residues. The CDR3 region has the DNA TGTGCCAGCATGCCTGGTAGCGGGAGGGACTACGAGCAGTACTTC. It is translated as CASMPGSGRDYEQYF.

The chain employs TRBV5-4 and TRBJ2-3; no clear D gene. The V end lost 0 bases, the J end lost 1 base, and 9 bases lay between the germline ends. Per germline, CDR1 SGHNT and CDR2 YYREEE (reference sequence). CDR3 length: 15 amino acids. The CDR3 sequence: CASSLGGSRTDTQYF. CDR3 coding DNA: TGTGCCAGCAGCTTGGGCGGATCCCGCACAGATACGCAGTATTTT.

The rearrangement links TRBV19 to TRBJ2-4; 9 bases are a match to TRBD1. Germline V gives CDR1 LNHDA, CDR2 SQIVND (reference sequence). V shed 1 base and J 2 bases; nucleotides not matched to a gene: 12. The CDR3 runs 19 residues. The CDR3 coding sequence is TGTGCCAGTAGTATAGTGACCCGGGACAGGGTCAAATCCAAAAACATTCAGTACTTC. Translating it yields CASSIVTRDRVKSKNIQYF.

This clone has a single count. J is TRBJ2-5 and V is TRBV28, with 7 bases lining up with TRBD1. The CDR3 is 15 amino acids. Germline V lookup: CDR1 MDHEN, CDR2 SYDVKM. Germline trimming cut 6 bases from V and 4 bases from J; bases unmatched to any gene: 11. The CDR3 here is CASSRPTTGVETQYF. The CDR3 coding sequence is TGTGCCAGCAGCCGCCCCACTACAGGGGTAGAGACCCAGTACTTC.

V gene TRBV9 combines with J gene TRBJ2-3; TRBD1 aligns across 7 bases. The germline gives CDR1 SGDLS, CDR2 YYNGEE. The J segment lost 0 bases and the V segment lost 3 bases, leaving 4 bases of the junction unmatched. The CDR3 totals 15 residues. The chain's CDR3 is CASSAIQGSTDTQYF. As DNA, the CDR3 is TGTGCCAGCAGCGCGATACAGGGGAGCACAGATACGCAGTATTTT.

V and J are TRBV7-9 and TRBJ1-1; D not resolved. The CDR3 spans 12 residues. V was clipped by 2 bases and J by 7 bases, with 8 bases between them. CDR1 SEHNR and CDR2 FQNEAQ come from the germline V gene (reference sequence). CDR3 protein: CASSLREDEAFF. CDR3 DNA sequence: TGTGCCAGCAGCTTACGTGAGGATGAAGCTTTCTTT.

V and J are TRBV27 and TRBJ2-7; possible D gene TRBD1, 6 bases. The germline V gene has CDR1 MNHEY and CDR2 SMNVEV (reference sequence). Trimming cost V 5 bases and J 2 bases, with 13 bases left between them. The CDR3 loop spans 14 amino acids. The CDR3 region has the DNA TGTGCCAGCAGTGACCACAGGGCCACCTACGAGCAGTACTTC. Translation gives CASSDHRATYEQYF.

This clone was counted once. The chain combines TRBV18 with TRBJ2-1; 7 bases agree with TRBD1. With V trimmed by 3 bases and J by 8 bases, 10 bases remained unmatched. Germline V gene lookup returns CDR1 KGHSH and CDR2 LQKENI. The CDR3 totals 15 residues. The DNA of the CDR3 is TGTGCCAGCTCACCCAGGGGACAGTATGGGGATGAGCAGTTCTTC. It yields the protein CASSPRGQYGDEQFF. Filled out from reference TRBV18 and TRBJ2-1, the complete variable domain reads NAGVMQNPRHLVRRRGQEARLRCSPMKGHSHVYWYRQLPEEGLKFMVYLQKENIIDESGMPKERFSAEFPKEGPSILRIQQVVRGDSAAYFCASSPRGQYGDEQFFGPGTRLTVL.

The chain joins TRBV18 to TRBJ2-1, with 7 positions matching TRBD1. V gave up 3 bases and J gave up 4 bases; unmatched junction bases: 3. The V gene's germline CDR1 is KGHSH and CDR2 LQKENI. The CDR3 runs to 14 residues. This CDR3 is CASSPGQRYNEQFF. CDR3 in DNA: TGTGCCAGCTCACCGGGACAGAGATACAATGAGCAGTTCTTC. The complete variable domain, with remaining parts taken from reference TRBV18 and TRBJ2-1, reads NAGVMQNPRHLVRRRGQEARLRCSPMKGHSHVYWYRQLPEEGLKFMVYLQKENIIDESGMPKERFSAEFPKEGPSILRIQQVVRGDSAAYFCASSPGQRYNEQFFGPGTRLTVL.